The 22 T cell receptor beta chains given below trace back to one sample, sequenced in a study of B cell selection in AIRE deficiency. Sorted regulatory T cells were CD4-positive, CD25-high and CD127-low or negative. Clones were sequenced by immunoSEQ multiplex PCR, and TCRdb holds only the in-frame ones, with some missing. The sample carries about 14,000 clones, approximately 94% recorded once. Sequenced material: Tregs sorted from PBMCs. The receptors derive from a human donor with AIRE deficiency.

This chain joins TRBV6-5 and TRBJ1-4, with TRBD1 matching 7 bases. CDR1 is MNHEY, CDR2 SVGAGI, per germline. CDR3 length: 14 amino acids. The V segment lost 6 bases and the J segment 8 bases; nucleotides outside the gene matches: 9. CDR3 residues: CASSRTGNMEKLFF. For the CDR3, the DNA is TGTGCCAGCAGCCGGACAGGAAATATGGAAAAACTGTTTTTT.

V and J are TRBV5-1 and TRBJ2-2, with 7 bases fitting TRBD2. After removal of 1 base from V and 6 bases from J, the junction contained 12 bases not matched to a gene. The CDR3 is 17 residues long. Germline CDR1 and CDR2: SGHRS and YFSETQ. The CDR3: CASSLLGGLAVSGELFF. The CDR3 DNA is TGCGCCAGCAGCTTGCTCGGAGGGCTAGCGGTGTCCGGGGAGCTGTTTTTT.

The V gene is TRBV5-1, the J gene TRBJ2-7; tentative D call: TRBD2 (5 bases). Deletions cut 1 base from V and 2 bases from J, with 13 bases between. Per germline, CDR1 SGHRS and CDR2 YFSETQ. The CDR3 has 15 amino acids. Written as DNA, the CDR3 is TGCGCCAGCAGCTTGCGGGTAGGAGGACCCTACGAGCAGTACTTC. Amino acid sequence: CASSLRVGGPYEQYF.

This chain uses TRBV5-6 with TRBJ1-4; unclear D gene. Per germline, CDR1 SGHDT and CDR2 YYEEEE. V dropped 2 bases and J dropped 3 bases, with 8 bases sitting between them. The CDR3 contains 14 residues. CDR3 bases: TGTGCCAGCAGCTTTGGAACAGCTAATGAAAAACTGTTTTTT. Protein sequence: CASSFGTANEKLFF.

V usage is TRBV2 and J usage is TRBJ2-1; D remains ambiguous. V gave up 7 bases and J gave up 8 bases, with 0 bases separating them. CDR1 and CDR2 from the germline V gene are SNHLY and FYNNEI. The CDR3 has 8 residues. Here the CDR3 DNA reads TGTGCCAGCAATGAGCAGTTCTTC. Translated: CASNEQFF.

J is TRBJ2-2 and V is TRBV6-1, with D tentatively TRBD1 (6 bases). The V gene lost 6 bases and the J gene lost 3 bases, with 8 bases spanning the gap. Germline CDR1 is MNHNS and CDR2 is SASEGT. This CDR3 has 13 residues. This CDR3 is CASRQGYTGELFF. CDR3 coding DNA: TGTGCCAGCAGGCAGGGGTACACCGGGGAGCTGTTTTTT.

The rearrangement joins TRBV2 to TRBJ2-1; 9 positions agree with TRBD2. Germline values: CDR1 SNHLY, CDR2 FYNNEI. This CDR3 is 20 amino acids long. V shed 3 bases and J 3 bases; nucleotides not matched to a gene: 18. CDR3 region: CASSEGRGSRLAAFYNEQFF. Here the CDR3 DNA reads TGTGCCAGCAGTGAGGGCAGGGGAAGCAGACTAGCGGCGTTCTACAATGAGCAGTTCTTC.

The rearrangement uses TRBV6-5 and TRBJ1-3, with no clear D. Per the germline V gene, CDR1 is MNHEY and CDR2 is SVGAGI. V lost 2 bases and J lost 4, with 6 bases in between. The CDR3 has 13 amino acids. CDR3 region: CASSYTVGNTIYF. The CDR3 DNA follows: TGTGCCAGCAGTTACACAGTCGGAAACACCATATATTTT.

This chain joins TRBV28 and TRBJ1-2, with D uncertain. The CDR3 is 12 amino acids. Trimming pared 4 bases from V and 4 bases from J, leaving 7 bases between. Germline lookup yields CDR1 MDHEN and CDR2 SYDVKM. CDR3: CASSSSGYGYTF. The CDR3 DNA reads TGTGCCAGCAGTTCGAGTGGCTATGGCTACACCTTC.

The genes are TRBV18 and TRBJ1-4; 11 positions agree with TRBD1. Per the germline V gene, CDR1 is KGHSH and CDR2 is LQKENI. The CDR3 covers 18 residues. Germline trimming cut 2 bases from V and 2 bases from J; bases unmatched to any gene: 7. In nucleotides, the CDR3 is TGTGCCAGCTCACCATGGACAGGGGGCTTATTTACTAATGAAAAACTGTTTTTT. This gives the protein CASSPWTGGLFTNEKLFF.

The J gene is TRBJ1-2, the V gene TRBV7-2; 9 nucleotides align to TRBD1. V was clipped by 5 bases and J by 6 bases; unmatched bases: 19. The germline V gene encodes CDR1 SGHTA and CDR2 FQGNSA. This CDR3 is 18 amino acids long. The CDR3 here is CASSLSGTGSSYGHGYTF. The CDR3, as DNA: TGTGCCAGCAGCCTATCCGGGACAGGGAGTTCGTACGGTCATGGCTACACCTTC.

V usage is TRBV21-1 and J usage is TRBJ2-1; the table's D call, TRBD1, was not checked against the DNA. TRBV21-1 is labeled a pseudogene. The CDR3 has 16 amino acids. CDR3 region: CASMNGQDYSYNEQFF. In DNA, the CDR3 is TGTGCCAGCATGAACGGACAGGACTACTCCTACAATGAGCAGTTCTTC.

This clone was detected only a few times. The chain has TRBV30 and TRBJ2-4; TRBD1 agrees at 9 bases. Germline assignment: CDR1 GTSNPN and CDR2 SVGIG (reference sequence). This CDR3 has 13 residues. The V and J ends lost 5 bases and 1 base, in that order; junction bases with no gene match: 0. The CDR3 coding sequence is TGTGCCTGGGGACAGGGGGCCAAAAACATTCAGTACTTC. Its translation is CAWGQGAKNIQYF.

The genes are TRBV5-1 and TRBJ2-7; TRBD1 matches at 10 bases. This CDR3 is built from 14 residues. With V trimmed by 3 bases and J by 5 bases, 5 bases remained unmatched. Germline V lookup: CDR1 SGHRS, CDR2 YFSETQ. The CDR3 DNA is TGCGCCAGCAGCTGGGACAGGGGCTTGGACGAGCAGTACTTC. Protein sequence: CASSWDRGLDEQYF.

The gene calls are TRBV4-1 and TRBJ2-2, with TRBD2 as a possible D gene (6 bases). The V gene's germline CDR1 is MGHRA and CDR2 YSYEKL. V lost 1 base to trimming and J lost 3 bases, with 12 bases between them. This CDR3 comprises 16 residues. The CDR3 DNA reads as TGCGCCAGCAGCCAAGTACCGTTAGCGGACACCGGGGAGCTGTTTTTT. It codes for CASSQVPLADTGELFF.

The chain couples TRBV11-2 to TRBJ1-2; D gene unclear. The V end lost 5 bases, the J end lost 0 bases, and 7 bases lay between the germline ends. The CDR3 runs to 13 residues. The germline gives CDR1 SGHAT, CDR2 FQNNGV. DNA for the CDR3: TGTGCCAGCAGCCGCGACACTAACTATGGCTACACCTTC. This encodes CASSRDTNYGYTF.

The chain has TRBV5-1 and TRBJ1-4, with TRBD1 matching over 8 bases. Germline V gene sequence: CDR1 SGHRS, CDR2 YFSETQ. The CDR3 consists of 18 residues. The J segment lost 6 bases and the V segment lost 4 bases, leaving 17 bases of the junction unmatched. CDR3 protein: CASSHEPIDRGRHEKLFF. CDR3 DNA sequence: TGCGCCAGCAGCCATGAGCCGATCGACAGGGGCAGACATGAAAAACTGTTTTTT.

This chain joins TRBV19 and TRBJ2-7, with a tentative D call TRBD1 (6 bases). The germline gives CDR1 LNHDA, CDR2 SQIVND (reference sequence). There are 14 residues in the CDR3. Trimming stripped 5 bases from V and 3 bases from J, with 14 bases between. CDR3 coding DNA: TGTGCCAGTAGTCTCAGGGGTCGAAGCTACGAGCAGTACTTC. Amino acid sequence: CASSLRGRSYEQYF.

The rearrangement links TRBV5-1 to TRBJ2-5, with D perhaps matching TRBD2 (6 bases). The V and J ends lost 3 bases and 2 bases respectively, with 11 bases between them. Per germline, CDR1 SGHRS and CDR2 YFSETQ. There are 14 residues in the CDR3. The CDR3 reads CASSSPAGQETQYF. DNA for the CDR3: TGCGCCAGCAGCTCCCCCGCGGGACAAGAGACCCAGTACTTC.

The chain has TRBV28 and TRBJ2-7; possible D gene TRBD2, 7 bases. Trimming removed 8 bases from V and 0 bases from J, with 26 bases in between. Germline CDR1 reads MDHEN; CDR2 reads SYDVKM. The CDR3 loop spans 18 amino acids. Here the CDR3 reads CASSWGGPLYDSSYEQYF. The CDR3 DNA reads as TGTGCCAGCTCCTGGGGGGGCCCACTCTACGATAGCTCCTACGAGCAGTACTTC.

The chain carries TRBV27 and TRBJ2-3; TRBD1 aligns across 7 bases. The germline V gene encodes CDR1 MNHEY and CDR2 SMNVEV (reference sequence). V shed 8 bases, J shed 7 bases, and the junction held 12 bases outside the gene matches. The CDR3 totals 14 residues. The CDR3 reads CASWGQLNWNTQYF. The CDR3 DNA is TGTGCCAGCTGGGGACAGCTTAATTGGAATACGCAGTATTTT.

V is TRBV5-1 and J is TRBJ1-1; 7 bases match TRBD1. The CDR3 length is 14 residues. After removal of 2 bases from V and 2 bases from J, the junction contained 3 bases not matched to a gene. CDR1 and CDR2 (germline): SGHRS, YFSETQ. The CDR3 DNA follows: TGCGCCAGCAGCTTTCTAGGGGGCAACACTGAAGCTTTCTTT. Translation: CASSFLGGNTEAFF.